This T cell receptor (beta chain) was captured in a study of identical twins (dated by TCRdb to 2016 to 2017). Context from the whole study: The study deep-sequenced TCR alpha and beta repertoires from monozygotic twins, unrelated adults of various ages and cord blood to test whether fetal clonotypes persist. Replicate twin experiments were performed at different times using different library preparation protocols to rule out contamination.

Ends trimmed: V by 5 bases, J by 1 base; bases unmatched to a gene: 5. The CDR3 goes from the cysteine to the phenylalanine over 15 residues. Here the CDR3 DNA is all that survives: 45 bases in frame from base 1. Via the germline V gene (reference sequence), CDR1 is MNHEY and CDR2 SMNVEV. This clonotype has a handful of counts. Its binding antigen is unknown. No clone much larger than this one lies a single base away; base qualities are absent. Library creation used 5' RACE. TCRdb records Illumina HiSeq 2000 as the sequencer. Template switching added a universal primer binding site, and the final cDNA carried a unique molecular identifier that allowed TCR cDNA molecules to be counted accurately. First-strand cDNA for TCR alpha and beta chains was synthesized from specific primers in the conserved constant-segment region. To control for contamination, each cDNA library was double barcoded with a SMART-Mk sample barcode plus Illumina barcodes. TruSeq adapter sequences and Illumina sample barcodes were added in two successive PCR steps. The Illumina HiSeq platform was used with custom primers to sequence TCR alpha and beta cDNA libraries. In the paper's pipeline: MiGEC was used to process raw reads and extract unique molecular identifiers, and MiXCR was used to find CDR3 positions. Recombination models were inferred per individual with the repgenHMM and IGoR tools using an EM algorithm. The analysis of shared clonotypes was done with the tcR package in R, with sharing normalized by the product of cloneset sizes. Out-of-frame nonproductive sequences were analyzed to study raw recombination free of thymic and clonal selection effects. The public reads were reanalyzed by TCRdb: fastp trimming at Q25, MiXCR alignment, in-frame beta chains only. When rows share a CDR3 protein, they turn into one entry using the most common DNA and genes. These V and J calls originate from TCRdb's pipeline instead of the authors' own analysis. For this sample the table gives 400,000 to 650,000 distinct CDR3 sequences, of which 20% to 25% were detected only once. The ten largest clones capture about 0.93% of the sample.

Every donor was a healthy Caucasian. The twin cohort comprised three pairs of female monozygotic twins, all aged about 18 to 29 years. Positive isolation kits from Invitrogen were used to isolate the CD4+ and CD8+ T cell populations. Overall study outcomes, separate from this receptor: Zero-insertion analyses could be partly confounded by invariant T cells such as MAIT and iNKT, although diverse VJ usage argued against such confounding for most clonotypes. In monozygotic twins, out-of-frame TCR alpha sharing was systematically underestimated by recombination models, although the models agreed with sharing between unrelated individuals. Because the same donors could not be followed over many years, the conclusions relied on cross-sectional statistical analysis. Abundant cord blood beta clonotypes had fewer insertions, young adult naive repertoires showed a similar but weaker trend, and memory repertoires showed no such trend. Compared with coincidental sharing between unrelated individuals, an excess of low generation-probability sequences was observed among out-of-frame TCR alpha sequences shared between twins. In beta out-of-frame sequences, excess twin sharing was weaker, because having fewer shared sequences lowered the signal-to-noise ratio.

A further study also used this sample, focusing on T cells expressing NK-cell markers. The second study's authors report: Three sorted T-cell subsets (CD3+CD56+NKG2C+, CD3+CD56+NKG2C- and CD3+CD56-NKG2C+) from fewer than 10 donors had their TCR beta-chain repertoires profiled. Of the eight sequenced donors, seven were found to be HCMV-seropositive and one was found to be HCMV-seronegative. To restrict sorting to alphabetaTCR-expressing T cells, an anti-gammadeltaTCR antibody was added in several experiments. For 5 or 6 donors, the dominant CD3+CD56+NKG2C+ clonotypes were among the top 10 CD8+ clonotypes and accounted for roughly 1.0-8% of CD8+ T cells. Those dominant clonotypes were again the most abundant among CD3+CD56-NKG2C+ cells in a few donors, at 28.3-60.1%. Whether the expanded NKG2C-expressing T cell clones were specific for HCMV antigens was left unclear. All eight donors whose samples were sequenced were randomly selected healthy volunteers, three of them men and five women. HCMV serostatus was determined by detecting HCMV-specific IgG in serum with a commercial ELISA kit. MIGEC handled demultiplexing of the reads and grouping by UMI, while MiTCR was used to assemble and quantify clonotypes. To exclude erroneous sequences, only TCR cDNA sequences supported by at least two reads were retained. The tcR package was used for downstream repertoire analysis, and clonotypes were matched across fractions by CDR3 nucleotide sequence plus V segment. VDJmatch was used to annotate antigen specificity against VDJdb, with one amino acid substitution allowed in CDR3.

The receptor was derived from a woman aged 18-35 years in good health. Sequencing was done on a sample of CD4+ T cells sorted from blood. The rearranged chain carries TRBV27 and TRBJ2-1; TRBD1 agrees with 7 junctional bases. Here the CDR3 is given as CASSDRAQSYNEQFF. At the DNA level, the sequence is TGTGCCAGCAGTGACAGGGCCCAATCCTACAATGAGCAGTTCTTC.